The clone carrying this T cell receptor beta chain was detected many times. Amplified TCR beta CDR3 regions came from RNA transcripts. First-round RT-PCR of the TCR CDR3 relied on the HTBI primer set. Each CDR3 protein gets one entry after TCRdb re-called the multiplex PCR reads with MiXCR. The sample shows some 600,000 distinct CDR3 sequences, over 11% of them seen only once. This specimen comes from a study of T cells in Graves' hyperthyroidism and ophthalmopathy. Germline loops: CDR1 SGDLS, CDR2 YYNGEE. Deletions cut 6 bases from V and 6 bases from J, with 17 bases between. The CDR3 is made up of 14 amino acids.

This receptor was identified in a woman under 40 with Graves' hyperthyroidism that later progressed to Graves' ophthalmopathy. This chain uses TRBV9 with TRBJ2-3; maybe TRBD2 (5 bases). The specimen sequenced was blood. In DNA form, the CDR3 reads TGTGCCAGCACCTCCGGCGGGTGGGGTGATACGCAGTATTTT. Its protein product is CASTSGGWGDTQYF.